A selection of T cell receptor beta chains follows, all from one sample in a study of T-cell memory formation after mild COVID-19. TCRdb called the 5' RACE reads again in MiXCR, with one record for every CDR3 protein. Here the sample spans 550,000 to 650,000 distinct CDR3 sequences, 17% being singletons. Sequencing input: PBMCs or a T cell subset sorted from them (not recorded which). The receptors were gathered from an adult woman who had mild COVID-19 (a few samples of this study predate the infection). Cell type and time point are not known. Each CDR3 is given with its conserved first and last residue. Each record gives: J gene, D gene, clone size, CDR3 length, V gene, CDR3 DNA, CDR3 protein. The D gene is left open where the match is weak. Expanded clones get a size class; other rows say once, few or many, or leave the size out.

TRBJ2-3 | . | . | 15 | TRBV6-2/TRBV6-3 | TGTGCCAGCATTCCGACCCCGGGGACGACAGATACGCAGTATTTT | CASIPTPGTTDTQYF
TRBJ2-7 | TRBD1 | . | 14 | TRBV12-3/TRBV12-4 | TGTGCCAGCAGTTTAGCTTACAGGGGATCCGAGCAGTACTTC | CASSLAYRGSEQYF
TRBJ2-6 | . | few | 15 | TRBV6-5 | TGTGCCAGCAGTTACACGGGTTCTGGGGCCAACGTCCTGACTTTC | CASSYTGSGANVLTF
TRBJ1-2 | TRBD1 | . | 15 | TRBV27 | TGTGCCAGCAGTCCCCGACAGGGACTCGGGTATGGCTACACCTTC | CASSPRQGLGYGYTF
TRBJ1-2 | . | . | 12 | TRBV20-1 | TGCAGTGCTAGAAGCCAGAGGGACGGCTACACCTTC | CSARSQRDGYTF
TRBJ1-5 | . | . | 15 | TRBV11-2 | TGTGCCAGCAGCTTAAGTCAGTATAGCAATCAGCCCCAGCATTTT | CASSLSQYSNQPQHF
TRBJ2-7 | . | . | 17 | TRBV12-3/TRBV12-4 | TGTGCCAGCAGTTTAGCGGGTTTGGGGGGACGCTACTACGAGCAGTACTTC | CASSLAGLGGRYYEQYF
TRBJ2-3 | . | few | 12 | TRBV9 | TGTGCCAGCAGCGTAGTGCGAGGAACGCAGTATTTT | CASSVVRGTQYF
TRBJ2-5 | . | . | 14 | TRBV6-5 | TGTGCCAGCAGTCGACCGACAGGGAGGGGGACCCAGTACTTC | CASSRPTGRGTQYF
TRBJ2-1 | . | . | 17 | TRBV7-3 | TGTGCCAGCAGCCCCGTCCGTGCTAGCCCTCAGCGCAATGAGCAGTTCTTC | CASSPVRASPQRNEQFF
TRBJ2-2 | TRBD2 | . | 16 | TRBV7-6 | TGTGCCAGCAGCTTTAGCGGGAAGGTTGGGATCGGGGAGCTGTTTTTT | CASSFSGKVGIGELFF
TRBJ2-2 | . | . | 14 | TRBV19 | TGTGCCAGTAGTCCGGGACCCACCACCGGGGAGCTGTTTTTT | CASSPGPTTGELFF
TRBJ2-2 | TRBD2 | . | 16 | TRBV4-2 | TGTGCCAGCGGGCCGGGAGGGGCCTGGGACACCGGGGAGCTGTTTTTT | CASGPGGAWDTGELFF
TRBJ1-5 | . | . | 16 | TRBV2 | TGTGCCAGCAGCATGAGGCGGGGGCCTAGCAATCAGCCCCAGCATTTT | CASSMRRGPSNQPQHF
TRBJ2-3 | . | . | 13 | TRBV20-1 | TGCAGTGCTAGAGATTGGACAGCAGATACGCAGTATTTT | CSARDWTADTQYF
TRBJ2-7 | TRBD1 | . | 16 | TRBV6-6 | TGTGCCAGCAGTTACTCGAGAGAGGGGGCGTCCTACGAGCAGTACTTC | CASSYSREGASYEQYF
TRBJ2-6 | . | . | 17 | TRBV27 | TGTGCCAGCAGTTTTCTCTTCCAGCTCTCTGGGGCCAACGTCCTGACTTTC | CASSFLFQLSGANVLTF
TRBJ1-1 | TRBD1 | few | 14 | TRBV7-9 | TGTGCCAGCAGCTTACCCCTGGACAGGACTGAAGCTTTCTTT | CASSLPLDRTEAFF
TRBJ1-5 | TRBD1 | . | 13 | TRBV6-1 | TGTGCCAGCAGTGCCAGGGACAGCCAGCCCCAGCATTTT | CASSARDSQPQHF
TRBJ2-7 | . | . | 15 | TRBV7-2 | TGTGCCAGCAGCTTAGGGGGGCGCTTAAGATCCGAGCAGTACTTC | CASSLGGRLRSEQYF
TRBJ1-1 | . | . | 16 | TRBV12-3/TRBV12-4 | TGTGCCAGCAGTTTTATTGGTTTAACCATGAACACTGAAGCTTTCTTT | CASSFIGLTMNTEAFF
TRBJ1-1 | . | . | 15 | TRBV10-3 | TGTGCCATCAGTGAGTCGGCAGGGAGAAGATCTGAAGCTTTCTTT | CAISESAGRRSEAFF
TRBJ2-2 | TRBD1 | many | 15 | TRBV5-1 | TGCGCCAGCAGCCCGGACAGGCCGAACACCGGGGAGCTGTTTTTT | CASSPDRPNTGELFF
TRBJ2-5 | . | . | 17 | TRBV4-1 | TGCGCCAGCAGCCAAAACCTCCTCCAGGGAGACCAAGAGACCCAGTACTTC | CASSQNLLQGDQETQYF
TRBJ2-1 | . | . | 14 | TRBV12-3/TRBV12-4 | TGTGCCAGCAGTTACGGGGGACAGTACAATGAGCAGTTCTTC | CASSYGGQYNEQFF
TRBJ2-3 | TRBD1 | few | 13 | TRBV29-1 | TGCAGCACACCGGGACAGGGGATAGATACGCAGTATTTT | CSTPGQGIDTQYF
TRBJ2-5 | TRBD2 | few | 14 | TRBV5-4 | TGTGCCAGCAGCTGGAGGACTAGCGGGGAGACCCAGTACTTC | CASSWRTSGETQYF
TRBJ2-3 | TRBD1 | . | 17 | TRBV5-1 | TGCGCCAGCAGCTTGGGAACAGGGGGCTCCCGCACAGATACGCAGTATTTT | CASSLGTGGSRTDTQYF
TRBJ2-1 | TRBD2 | few | 16 | TRBV24-1 | TGTGCCACCAGTGCCCTAAGGGGGACTAGCGGCCATGAGCAGTTCTTC | CATSALRGTSGHEQFF
TRBJ2-3 | . | . | 14 | TRBV2 | TGTGCCAGCAGTGAGTGGGAGGCCGGGGATACGCAGTATTTT | CASSEWEAGDTQYF
TRBJ2-3 | . | few | 17 | TRBV6-6 | TGTGCCAGCAGTGACCACTACCCCGACGCTAGCACAGATACGCAGTATTTT | CASSDHYPDASTDTQYF
TRBJ2-1 | . | many | 15 | TRBV10-3 | TGTGCCATCAGTGACATAGCTGTCTCCTACAATGAGCAGTTCTTC | CAISDIAVSYNEQFF
TRBJ2-1 | TRBD2 | few | 20 | TRBV9 | TGTGCCAGCAGCGTAGGACGAGGGACTAGCGGGGGGGGCTCCTACAATGAGCAGTTCTTC | CASSVGRGTSGGGSYNEQFF
TRBJ2-7 | TRBD1 | . | 19 | TRBV15 | TGTGCCACCAGCAGAGATAGAACAGGGGAACACATTAAGGCCTACGAGCAGTACTTC | CATSRDRTGEHIKAYEQYF
TRBJ2-1 | TRBD2 | few | 20 | TRBV11-2 | TGTGCCAGCAGCTTGCGGGAAGGACTAGCGGGAGGGTGGCTATACAATGAGCAGTTCTTC | CASSLREGLAGGWLYNEQFF